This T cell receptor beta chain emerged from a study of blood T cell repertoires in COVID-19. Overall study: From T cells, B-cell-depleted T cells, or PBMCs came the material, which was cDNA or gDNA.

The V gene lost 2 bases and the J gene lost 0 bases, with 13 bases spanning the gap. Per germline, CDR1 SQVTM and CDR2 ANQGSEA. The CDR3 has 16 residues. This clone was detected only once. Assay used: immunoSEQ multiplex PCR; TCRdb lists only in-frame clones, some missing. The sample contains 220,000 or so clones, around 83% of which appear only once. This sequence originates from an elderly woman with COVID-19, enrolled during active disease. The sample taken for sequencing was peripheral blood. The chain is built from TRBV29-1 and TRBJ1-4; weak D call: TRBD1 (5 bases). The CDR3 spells CSVENRRLTTNEKLFF. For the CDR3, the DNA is TGCAGCGTTGAAAACAGGCGCCTGACAACTAATGAAAAACTGTTTTTT.